The 26 T cell receptor beta chains given below trace back to one sample, sequenced in a study of CD8+ T cells in alopecia areata. CD4, CD8alpha, NKG2D, NKG2ACE and other markers were used to sort pooled cutaneous lymph node cells. Extracted RNA was reverse transcribed into cDNA, the sequencing template. The protocol was immunoSEQ multiplex PCR, while the TCRdb copy is restricted to in-frame clones and leaves out a portion. Captured here are over 250,000 clones, none seen once; the top ten comprise less than 1.5%. Input material: CD4+ T cells sorted from a lymph node. The origin of the receptors is a C3H/HeJ mouse with alopecia areata. The strain's MHC haplotype is H2-k.

This clone was seen only a few times. Gene names follow the mouse nomenclature. The read comes to an end 4 residues before the CDR3 does, leaving the germline J gene to fill in the end. This chain joins TRBV5 and TRBJ2-2, with D possibly matching TRBD2 (7 bases). Trimming cost V 0 bases and J 6 bases, with 11 bases left between them. The CDR3 has 15 amino acids. Germline V lookup: CDR1 LGHNA, CDR2 YNLKQL (reference sequence). CDR3 bases read: TGTGCCAGCAGCCAAGACCCGGGGGGCTCCGGG. Translated, it gives CASSQDPGGSG. The complete CDR3 sequence is CASSQDPGGSGQLYF.

This clone turned up a few times. All gene names here are mouse names. Read sequence stops 4 residues before the CDR3 end, and the germline J gene provides the missing end. The V gene is TRBV14, the J gene TRBJ2-1, with 10 bases aligning to TRBD1. This CDR3 spans 15 amino acids. Germline lookup yields CDR1 SGHDT and CDR2 FRDEAV. The J segment lost 6 bases and the V segment lost 4 bases, leaving 7 bases of the junction unmatched. The CDR3 region is CASSLTGTGVAEQFF. CDR3 DNA (partial): TGTGCCAGCAGTCTTACCGGGACAGGGGTTGCT.

This clone was observed a few times. Genes here carry mouse names. The read is 4 residues too short to cover the CDR3 end, so that end is filled in from the germline J gene. The chain carries TRBV19 and TRBJ2-1; D perhaps matches TRBD2 (6 bases). Trimming cost V 7 bases and J 3 bases, with 11 bases left between them. CDR1 is FNHDT and CDR2 is SITEND in the germline V gene (reference sequence). The CDR3 spans 13 residues. The DNA read from the CDR3 is TGTGCCAGCCTGGGGCCGGCCTATGCT. Translated: CASLGPAYA. The full CDR3 protein is CASLGPAYAEQFF.

With respect to this clone: Gene names follow the mouse nomenclature. With the read ending 4 residues before the CDR3 end, the germline J gene is used to fill in that end. Other DNA sequences in this specimen translate into the identical CDR3. The J gene is TRBJ2-5, the V gene TRBV13-1; 8 nucleotides line up with TRBD1. Trimming cost V 3 bases and J 2 bases; bases outside gene matches: 2. The CDR3 loop spans 14 amino acids. Germline assignment: CDR1 NSHNY and CDR2 SYGAGN. CDR3 bases read: TGTGCCAGCAGTGCAGGGGGCGGCCAAGAC. This sequence encodes CASSAGGGQD. The entire CDR3 is CASSAGGGQDTQYF.

Of note for this clone: Genes here carry mouse names. The DNA ends 4 residues before the CDR3 does, and the rest of the CDR3 is filled in from the germline J gene. The chain is built from TRBV12-2 and TRBJ2-7; no clear D. CDR3 length: 11 residues. CDR1 and CDR2 from the germline V gene are SGHLS and HYDKME. CDR3 sequence: CASSPLYEQYF. CDR3 bases read: TGTGCCAGCTCACCACTTTAT.

Worth noting for this clone: These gene names are mouse names. The read ends 4 residues before the CDR3 terminus; that terminus is restored from the germline J gene. The gene calls are TRBV1 and TRBJ2-1; 7 nucleotides align to TRBD1. The CDR3 is 16 amino acids. V was pared by 0 bases and J by 3 bases, with 5 bases of the junction left unmatched. Germline CDR1 NSQYPW, CDR2 LRSPGD (reference sequence). The covered CDR3 bases are TGCACCTGCAGTGCAGACGGGACAGAGGGCTATGCT. Its translation: CTCSADGTEGYA. The whole CDR3 region reads CTCSADGTEGYAEQFF.

This clone was observed a handful of times. Gene names refer to mouse genes. This CDR3 is CASSRGQGSDYTF. CDR3 bases read: TGTGCCAGCAGCAGGGGGCAAGGCTCC. The chain links TRBV13-1 to TRBJ1-2; 8 bases match TRBD1. The CDR3 extends 4 residues past the end of the read, so its final part is completed from the germline J gene. V dropped 5 bases and J dropped 4; count of bases not matched to a gene: 4. Germline V gene data show CDR1 as NSHNY and CDR2 as SYGAGN. There are 13 residues in the CDR3.

To note about this clone: Genes here carry mouse names. The read halts 4 residues ahead of the CDR3 end, with the missing end drawn from the germline J gene. The rearrangement links TRBV19 to TRBJ2-3; 8 positions agree with TRBD2. V gave up 5 bases and J gave up 1 base; unmatched junction bases: 6. The CDR3 spans 15 residues. Germline values: CDR1 FNHDT, CDR2 SITEND (reference sequence). Incomplete CDR3 DNA: TGTGCCAGCAGGCCCCTGGGGGGCGGTGCAGAA. This gives the protein CASRPLGGGAE. The full CDR3 protein is CASRPLGGGAETLYF.

Only a few counts were recorded for this clone. These gene names are mouse names. The missing CDR3 end, 4 residues past where the read stops, is filled in from the germline J gene. The chain is built from TRBV13-3 and TRBJ1-1, with 8 bases aligning to TRBD1. The germline gives CDR1 NNHDY, CDR2 SYVADS. This CDR3 contains 14 residues. Germline trimming cut 4 bases from V and 0 bases from J; bases unmatched to any gene: 2. The covered CDR3 bases are TGTGCCAGCAGTAGGACAGGGAAGAACACA. It codes for CASSRTGKNT. The CDR3, in full, reads CASSRTGKNTEVFF.

This clone has a count of ten or more. Gene names and germline match the mouse. The read ends 4 residues before the CDR3 terminus; that terminus is restored from the germline J gene. Within the sample, other DNA sequences also encode this same CDR3. The chain is built from TRBV17 and TRBJ2-3, with 7 positions matching TRBD2. The CDR3 spans 15 residues. CDR1 is MNHDT and CDR2 is YYDKIL in the germline V gene. The trim removed 5 bases at V and 0 bases at J, leaving 5 bases unmatched. The part of the CDR3 DNA that was read is TGTGCTAGCAGTCGACTGGGTCCTAGTGCAGAA. Protein: CASSRLGPSAE. The full-length CDR3 reads as CASSRLGPSAETLYF.

This clone showed up just a few times. Mouse gene names and germline throughout. The observed sequence ends 4 residues before the CDR3 terminus, with the missing tail filled in from the germline J gene. The genes are TRBV31 and TRBJ2-2, with unresolved D. This CDR3 region has 11 residues. Germline CDR1 and CDR2: GKSSPN and SITVG. CDR3 DNA, as far as it was read: TGTGCCTGGAGTCTAGGGGGG. Translation gives CAWSLGG. The CDR3 in full is CAWSLGGQLYF.

This clone was counted ten times or more. The gene names given are mouse names. The read falls 4 residues short of the CDR3 end, and the missing part is taken from the germline J gene. The chain employs TRBV13-1 and TRBJ2-7; no definite D call. The CDR3 runs to 12 residues. CDR1 and CDR2 (germline): NSHNY, SYGAGN. The CDR3 bases that were read are TGTGCCAGCAGTGATGATCTCGAT. Its protein is CASSDDLD. The entire CDR3 sequence reads CASSDDLDEQYF.

This clone turned up a few times. All gene names here are mouse names. The sequenced fragment ends 4 residues before the CDR3 boundary, so the rest is inferred from the germline J gene. This chain links TRBV29 with TRBJ2-5, with 9 positions matching TRBD2. Trimming took 5 bases from V and 3 from J; bases not matched to a gene: 3. There are 14 residues in the CDR3. Germline V gene data show CDR1 as MSHET and CDR2 as SYDVDS. CDR3 protein: CASSAGTGQDTQYF. Partial CDR3 DNA: TGTGCTAGCAGTGCAGGGACTGGGCAAGAC.

On this clone: Mouse gene names and germline throughout. The read ends 4 residues shy of where the CDR3 ends; the end is completed using the germline J gene. The genes are TRBV1 and TRBJ1-1, with 9 bases matching TRBD1. The V gene end was trimmed by 0 bases and the J gene end by 4 bases; junction bases not matched to a gene: 6. Germline V CDR1 and CDR2: NSQYPW, LRSPGD (reference sequence). The CDR3 is made up of 16 amino acids. The covered CDR3 bases are TGCACCTGCAGTGCAGATCCGGGACAGGGTGGCACA. It is translated as CTCSADPGQGGT. The entire CDR3 protein is CTCSADPGQGGTEVFF.

Worth noting for this clone: The listed genes are named as in mouse. The read finishes 4 residues shy of the CDR3 end, and the germline J gene is used to complete it. Additional DNA sequences in this sample encode the identical CDR3. V gene TRBV13-2 combines with J gene TRBJ2-7; 11 bases fit TRBD2. CDR3 length: 14 residues. Germline V CDR1 and CDR2: NNHNN, SYGAGS (reference sequence). This CDR3 reads CASGDGLGGYEQYF. The sequenced CDR3 bases are TGTGCCAGCGGTGACGGACTGGGGGGTTAT.

With regard to this clone: Genes and germline come from the mouse. The read gets to within 4 residues of the CDR3 end, and the germline J gene fills in the rest. The chain employs TRBV13-3 and TRBJ2-1, with D perhaps TRBD1 (5 bases). CDR1 is NNHDY and CDR2 is SYVADS in the germline V gene. The CDR3 length is 12 residues. This CDR3 is CASRRQGSEQFF. The part of the CDR3 DNA that was read is TGTGCCAGCAGGAGGCAGGGATCT.

As concerns this clone: Germline and genes: mouse. Read data end 4 residues before the CDR3 end; the end is taken from the germline J gene. V usage is TRBV17 and J usage is TRBJ2-3; D is perhaps TRBD1 (6 bases). This CDR3 is built from 15 residues. Germline V CDR1 and CDR2: MNHDT, YYDKIL. Trimming took 2 bases from V and 2 from J, leaving 11 bases between them. The part of the CDR3 DNA that was read is TGTGCTAGCAGTAGATTACAGGGTTTTGCAGAA. It yields the protein CASSRLQGFAE. The full CDR3 reads CASSRLQGFAETLYF.

With regard to this clone: Gene names and germline match the mouse. The sequence runs out 4 residues before the end of the CDR3; the remainder is reconstructed from the germline J gene. The V call is TRBV31, the J call TRBJ2-2; weak D call: TRBD2 (6 bases). Germline-derived CDR1 and CDR2 are GKSSPN and SITVG. There are 16 residues in the CDR3. Trimming took 0 bases from V and 0 from J, leaving 11 bases between them. CDR3 in amino acids: CAWSLRWGPNTGQLYF. The sequenced CDR3 bases are TGTGCCTGGAGTCTACGCTGGGGTCCAAACACCGGG.

Concerning this clone: The gene names given are mouse names. The sequenced fragment ends 4 residues before the CDR3 boundary, so the rest is inferred from the germline J gene. The rearrangement uses TRBV13-3 and TRBJ2-1; 7 nucleotides match TRBD2. The CDR3 is 14 amino acids. V dropped 2 bases and J dropped 4; count of bases not matched to a gene: 3. Germline loops: CDR1 NNHDY, CDR2 SYVADS. The CDR3 loop is CASSDWGTYAEQFF. CDR3 DNA, as far as it was read: TGTGCCAGCAGTGACTGGGGGACTTATGCT.

Note on this clone: Mouse germline and gene names are used. The CDR3 goes on 4 residues after the read ends, and that part is filled in from the germline J gene. V is TRBV13-3 and J is TRBJ2-2; weak D call: TRBD1 (6 bases). The CDR3 contains 16 residues. CDR1 and CDR2 from the germline V gene are NNHDY and SYVADS. Trimming took off 5 bases at V and 0 bases at J, with 14 bases between the two ends. Partial CDR3 DNA: TGTGCCAGCAGACCTTCAGGGGCCCCAAACACCGGG. It codes for CASRPSGAPNTG. The full CDR3 protein reads CASRPSGAPNTGQLYF.

As for this clone: Mouse gene names apply. The CDR3 is cut off 4 residues early in the read; its end comes from the germline J gene. The chain is built from TRBV13-1 and TRBJ1-1; 11 nucleotides match TRBD1. The CDR3 is 16 residues long. The J segment lost 3 bases and the V segment lost 0 bases, leaving 4 bases of the junction unmatched. CDR1 is NSHNY, CDR2 SYGAGN, per germline. CDR3 DNA (partial): TGTGCCAGCAGTGATGCGGGGACAGGGGGGGACACA. Translation: CASSDAGTGGDT. Given in full, the CDR3 is CASSDAGTGGDTEVFF.

There are many counts of this clone. This may arise from a read error, as a much more abundant clone is one base away. Genes and germline come from the mouse. The missing CDR3 end, 4 residues past where the read stops, is filled in from the germline J gene. Other nucleotide sequences from this sample produce the same CDR3. The chain carries TRBV14 and TRBJ1-2; D is perhaps TRBD1 (5 bases). Germline CDR1 is SGHDT and CDR2 is FRDEAV. This CDR3 contains 12 residues. The V end was cut by 4 bases, the J end by 2 bases, with 6 bases between. The CDR3 bases that were read are TGTGCCAGCAGTCCAGGGAACTCC. As protein: CASSPGNS. The whole CDR3 reads CASSPGNSDYTF.

About this clone: Just one base apart from a much larger clone, this may be a read error. The genes and germline here are from mouse. The CDR3 end is not reached by the read, which stops 4 residues before it; the germline J gene fills it in. This sample includes further DNA sequences coding for the same CDR3. The chain is built from TRBV1 and TRBJ1-2; TRBD1 matches 10 bases. The V segment lost 3 bases and the J segment 0 bases; nucleotides outside the gene matches: 1. The CDR3 has 15 amino acids. Germline CDR1 is NSQYPW and CDR2 is LRSPGD (reference sequence). The CDR3 DNA, read in part, is TGCACCTGCAGTGCCGACAGGGGGCCAAACTCC. The encoded protein is CTCSADRGPNS. The full CDR3 sequence reads CTCSADRGPNSDYTF.

Note on this clone: Gene names are mouse gene names. The sequence runs out 4 residues before the end of the CDR3; the remainder is reconstructed from the germline J gene. The chain recombines TRBV13-1 with TRBJ2-1; tentatively, D is TRBD1 (6 bases). Germline CDR1 and CDR2: NSHNY and SYGAGN. CDR3 length equals 13 residues. V was trimmed by 5 bases and J by 4 bases, leaving 10 bases between them. CDR3 loop: CASRRDNYAEQFF. The part of the CDR3 DNA that was read is TGTGCCAGCAGGCGGGACAATTATGCT.

To note about this clone: Mouse names are used for the genes. The read ends 4 residues before the CDR3 terminus; that terminus is restored from the germline J gene. The sample contains more than one DNA sequence encoding this CDR3. The V call is TRBV5, the J call TRBJ1-1; D perhaps matches TRBD1 (6 bases). Germline CDR1 and CDR2: LGHNA and YNLKQL (reference sequence). The CDR3 runs to 15 residues. V lost 1 base to trimming and J lost 0 bases, with 9 bases between them. Partial CDR3 DNA: TGTGCCAGCAGCCAAGTTGAGGGGGCAAACACA. It is translated as CASSQVEGANT. The whole CDR3 is CASSQVEGANTEVFF.

Of note for this clone: Germline and genes: mouse. The CDR3 end falls 4 residues outside the read, so it is completed with the germline J gene. V gene TRBV19 combines with J gene TRBJ2-7, with 12 bases identical to TRBD2. This CDR3 is built from 14 residues. Germline CDR1 is FNHDT and CDR2 is SITEND (reference sequence). CDR3 loop: CASSIGDWGDEQYF. CDR3 bases read: TGTGCCAGCAGTATTGGGGACTGGGGGGAT. Full variable domain (outside the CDR3, taken from reference TRBV19 and TRBJ2-7): GGIITQTPKFLIGQEGQKLTLKCQQNFNHDTMYWYRQDSGKGLRLIYYSITENDLQKGDLSEGYDASREKKSSFSLTVTSAQKNEMAVFLCASSIGDWGDEQYFGPGTRLTVL.